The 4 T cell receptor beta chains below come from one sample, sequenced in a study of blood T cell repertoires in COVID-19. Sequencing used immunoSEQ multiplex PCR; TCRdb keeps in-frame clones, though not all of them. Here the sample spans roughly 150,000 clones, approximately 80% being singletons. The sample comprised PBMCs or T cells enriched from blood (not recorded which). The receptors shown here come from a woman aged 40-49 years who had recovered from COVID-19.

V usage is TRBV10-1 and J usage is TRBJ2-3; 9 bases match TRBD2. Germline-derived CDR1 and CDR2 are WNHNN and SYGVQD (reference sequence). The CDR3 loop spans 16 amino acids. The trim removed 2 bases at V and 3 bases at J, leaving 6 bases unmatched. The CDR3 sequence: CASSEILAGETDTQYF. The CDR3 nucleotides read TGCGCCAGCAGTGAGATTTTAGCGGGGGAGACAGATACGCAGTATTTT.

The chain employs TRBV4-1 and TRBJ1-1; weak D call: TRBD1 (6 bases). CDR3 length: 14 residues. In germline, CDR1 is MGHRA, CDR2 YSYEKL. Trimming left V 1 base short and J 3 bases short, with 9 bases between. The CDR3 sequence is CASSQGTDDTEAFF. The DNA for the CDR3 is TGCGCCAGCAGCCAAGGGACAGATGACACTGAAGCTTTCTTT.

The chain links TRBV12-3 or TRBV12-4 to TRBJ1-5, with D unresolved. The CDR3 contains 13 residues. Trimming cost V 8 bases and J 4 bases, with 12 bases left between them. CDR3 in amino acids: CASGIRQNQPQHF. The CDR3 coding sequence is TGTGCCAGCGGAATCCGACAAAATCAGCCCCAGCATTTT.

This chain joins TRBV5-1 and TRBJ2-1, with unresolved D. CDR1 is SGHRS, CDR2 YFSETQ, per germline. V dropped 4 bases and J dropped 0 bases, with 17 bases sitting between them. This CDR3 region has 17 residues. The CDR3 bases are TGCGCCAGCAGCCCGTATCCCTCTGAGAGCTCCTACAATGAGCAGTTCTTC. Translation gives CASSPYPSESSYNEQFF.